This TCR beta chain appears in the sequencing data of a study of T-cell reconstitution after alpha-beta-depleted transplantation in children. The germline gives CDR1 DFQATT, CDR2 SNEGSKA (reference sequence). This CDR3 is built from 14 residues. V lost 0 bases to trimming and J lost 0 bases, with 9 bases between them. TCRbeta library construction was performed incorporating unique molecular identifiers. TCRdb reprocessed the PCR reads with MiXCR, giving one entry per CDR3 protein. This sample yields approximately 510,000 distinct CDR3 sequences, of which around 20% are seen a single time; less than 4% belongs to the top ten.

The specimen comprised PBMCs from the stem cell graft donor, sampled from the stem cell graft. This TCR came from a human donor who donated a stem cell graft to a child with acute lymphoblastic leukemia. The chain couples TRBV20-1 to TRBJ2-7; D may be TRBD2 (6 bases). The DNA for the CDR3 is TGCAGTGCTAGAGAACCTAGCGCCTCCTACGAGCAGTACTTC. It codes for CSAREPSASYEQYF.